This note documents a single T cell receptor (beta chain) sequence. The antigen remains undetermined. The final CDR3 position lacks the conserved phenylalanine or tryptophan, pointing to a likely read error. This sample is part of a study of tumor and adjacent non-tumor tissue in lung cancer. Study as a whole: Patients comprised some eleven adenocarcinoma, a couple of squamous cell carcinoma and 1 small cell lung cancer. Study-level results: Shorter survival was associated with higher TCR diversity in tumors.

With 4 bases removed from V and 5 bases from J, the gap between germline ends came to 15 bases. There are 15 residues in the CDR3. CDR1 and CDR2 (germline): MGHRA, YSYEKL. A modified ARM-PCR protocol with three rounds of nested PCR amplified TCRbeta. One entry per CDR3 protein, called by TCRdb with MiXCR from the multiplex PCR reads. This table has approximately 100,000 distinct CDR3 sequences, 65% appearing once. No cell sorting was done before RNA was extracted from the tissue. Distant lung tissue was collected more than 3 cm away from the tumor edge. The rearrangement links TRBV4-1 to TRBJ1-5, with D perhaps TRBD1 (6 bases). Sequencing was performed on distant non-tumor lung tissue. This receptor was obtained from a man under 40 with non-small cell lung cancer. The CDR3 reads CASSRESRGDQPQHY. CDR3 DNA sequence: TGCGCCAGCAGCCGAGAGAGCAGGGGTGATCAGCCCCAGCATTAT.